This T cell receptor beta chain derives from a study of cytomegalovirus exposure and HLA in healthy donors (dated 2017 in TCRdb). In the study overall: In an earlier analysis of 450 to 750 of the donors, 276 Gb of sequence data and just under 120 million unique TCR beta sequences from roughly 200 million T cells were reported. Among the approximately 400 genotyped donors, around 79% belonged to the genetic ancestry cluster associated with self-reported Caucasian donors. The study profiled the T cell repertoires of 550 to 700 subjects by immunosequencing and related them to cytomegalovirus serostatus. An early release covering 500 to 750 HLA-typed donors comprised approximately 290 gigabases of sequencing data and 65 million to 100 million unique TCR sequences. The study combined high-throughput TCR immunosequencing, statistical association of individual TCRs with disease status, and machine learning to predict cytomegalovirus infection status. All discovery cohort repertoires had been generated using a single sequencing platform. The study was designed to test whether signatures of past pathogen exposure could be identified by cataloging public T cell receptors. Among roughly 370 genotyped donors of the cohort, an average of around 240,000 unique TCR beta nucleotide sequences were sequenced per donor, around 20% of them non-productive. Class I and class II HLA loci were covered by the typing at four-digit resolution. The later analysis used no new phenotypic data to find candidate immune exposures, relying instead on TCR beta sequences and their occurrence across donors. In addition to the first cohort of 666 subjects, a separate validation cohort of 120 different subjects was used. An earlier analysis of approximately 640 of the donors applied high-throughput TCR beta sequencing to assess whether each TCR beta V gene segment acted as functional or pseudogenic. The number of donors typed differed by locus, with roughly 620-630 for A, B, C, DRB1 and DQB1, 522 for DQA1, 600 to 610 for DPA1, and some 470 for DPB1. In a later genetic analysis, genome-wide SNP genotypes for about three fifths of the roughly 670 donors were used, and that subset was treated as a discovery cohort. A later analysis re-analyzed previously published TCR beta repertoires from 650 to 800 donors and added high-resolution HLA genotyping to study TCR occurrence patterns. About five DR-DQ haplotypes were treated as single units for association and clustering because of strong linkage in the cohort. Donor age, sex, ethnicity and CMV serostatus were compiled together with the repertoire data.

Including cysteine and phenylalanine, the CDR3 has 14 amino acids. The entry retains the CDR3 DNA only, 42 bases that are in frame from base 1. CDR1 and CDR2 are read off the germline V gene as SGHTA and FQGNSA. V is pruned by 9 bases and J by 7 bases, leaving 14 bases of the junction without a gene match. What the research found in general, with its limitations: The only immune exposure information available for the cohort was CMV serostatus. The cohort was sequenced for TCR beta chains only, and without alpha or paired-chain data the features that could be detected were limited. The presence/absence analyses assumed that sequencing depth was roughly uniform across donors, and that assumption may not be true. In a later analysis, most CMV-associated TCR beta chains were found to appear HLA-restricted, with HLA associations seemingly driven largely by CMV exposure. Because some donors lacked HLA typing at each locus, the association tests relied only on the typed subset. The study gave a list of under 200 TCR beta chains associated with cytomegalovirus. Linkage disequilibrium might explain the correlated functional status among segregating V segments, but an unknown experimental factor could not be excluded. A later analysis associated about 17,000 TCR beta sequences with specific HLA alleles at a false discovery rate of 0.05. A further reported finding was that TCR beta sequences accurately predicted the HLA-A and HLA-B alleles for most subjects in the first cohort. Strong co-occurrence of HLA alleles, especially DR and DQ, made assigning TCR associations to individual alleles difficult. According to the authors, the approach could potentially be generalized to other disease states and immunological phenotypes. Most TCR sequences were seen in very few donors, while some public TCRs were found in many individuals. The classifier was reported to diagnose cytomegalovirus status with high specificity and sensitivity in both the original and validation cohorts. A group of highly shared sequence variants was considered likely to be a technical artifact of the sequencing pipeline. Roughly 15 rarely observed V segments, including chromosome 9 orphons, were excluded from the earlier analysis of approximately 500 of the donors because counts were too low. In vitro tests confirmed that a few of the cytomegalovirus-associated TCR beta chains recognize cytomegalovirus antigens. In a later analysis, the rate of TCR association differed among HLA loci, with DRB1 alleles having the most associated TCRs and HLA-C alleles having the fewest. Broadly in line with IMGT annotations, most TCR beta V segments showed up in productive rearrangements about 90% or about 30% of the time in an earlier analysis of approximately 640 of the donors. The 87-base-pair reads could not distinguish some IMGT-functional V segments, including TRBV6-2 and TRBV6-3, so those segments were excluded. An association between a missense DCLRE1C variant and V-gene and J-gene trimming of TCR beta chains was found in a later genetic analysis and replicated in an independent cohort. According to a later analysis, parvovirus B19, influenza, CMV and Epstein-Barr virus appeared linked to several top co-occurrence clusters. In a later genetic analysis, fewer N-insertions in productive TCRs were reported among donors in an Asian-associated ancestry cluster than the roughly 700-donor mean. Compared with equally common non-associated chains, HLA-associated TCR beta chains in a later analysis were more clonally expanded and had lower generation probabilities.

Libraries were made using the immunoSEQ multiplex PCR assay. For the multiplex PCR, a mixture combining 60 forward primers for TCR Vbeta segments and 13 reverse primers for TCR Jbeta segments was used. The CDR3 region of rearranged TCR beta genes was amplified from genomic DNA by a multiplex PCR assay. The amplified TCR beta libraries were sequenced on the Illumina HiSeq System as 87-base-pair reads. The study's processing was this. A later analysis counted some 74 million unique TCR beta chains across the 550 to 750 repertoires, and 9.5 million to 11 million of these chains were shared by at least two donors. To remove PCR and sequencing errors, raw reads were error-corrected and collapsed into unique sequences using a nearest-neighbor algorithm that merged closely related sequences. CDR3 sequences were aligned to IMGT reference sequences to assign V, D and J gene segments. For a sequence to be retained, at least a six-nucleotide match to both a V gene segment and a J gene segment was required. Rearrangements were called productive when the CDR3 lacked stop codons and stayed in frame with V and J; all others were non-productive. CDR3 was defined according to IMGT convention as the region running from the second conserved V-encoded cysteine to the conserved J-encoded phenylalanine. Sequences without an unambiguous match to a single V gene segment were excluded from the earlier analysis of about 630 of the donors. In an earlier analysis of several hundred of the donors, V segments were called functional above 56.7% productive rearrangements and were called segregating when the between-donor standard deviation exceeded 5%. A statistical classification framework was built for diagnosing cytomegalovirus status from the catalog of TCR beta chain sequences. V and J gene assignment, in a later analysis, came from comparing TCR nucleotide sequences with IMGT/GENE-DB human TR gene sequences. A later analysis assigned CDR3 sequences and most-parsimonious VDJ recombination scenarios with the TCRdist pipeline. In a later analysis, each TCR beta chain was defined by its CDR3 amino acid sequence together with its V-gene family, and reads without a unique V-gene family were excluded. In a later analysis, fewer than 600 highly shared, low-generation-probability nucleotide sequences were removed to address suspected cross-contamination and a sequencing artifact. In a later analysis, a clonal expansion index was calculated for each public chain from normalized within-repertoire ranks of inferred template counts. In a later analysis, generation probabilities were computed with a VDJ recombination model fitted to out-of-frame rearrangements, and the resulting probabilities were checked against IGoR. A later analysis scored TCR-TCR, TCR-HLA and TCR-CMV co-occurrence with hypergeometric tests, applying a repertoire-size bias correction to TCR pairs. In a later analysis, false discovery rates were estimated by permuting HLA or CMV assignments 20 times. In a later analysis, co-occurring TCRs were grouped using DBSCAN, and TCRdist sequence similarity was added for clustering within HLA-allele-positive subsets. For co-occurrence clustering, repertoires with fewer than 30,000 or more than 120,000 public chains were excluded, along with roughly 5 repertoires with anomalous nucleotide sharing. This is the immuneACCESS table as TCRdb keeps it, with only in-frame sequences that have V and J called. A part of the clones is gone; compared with another copy, unresolved V genes explain less than half, and the rest is unexplained. The DNA gave D and trimming, while V, J and clone size come from that table. Across this sample there are tens of thousands of clones, with more than 70% seen only once. Of the sample, approximately 3.8% is held by the ten largest clones.

The cohort was made up of several hundred healthy bone marrow donors. Cohort members were all nominally healthy when sampled, although unrecorded immune exposures were likely present. The donor tested CMV seronegative, placing the donor among the 350 or so seronegative members of the cohort. Every donor gave a peripheral blood sample, and the peripheral blood mononuclear cells from that sample were used for TCR beta sequencing. Genomic DNA was extracted from the blood cell samples with the Qiagen DNeasy Blood Extraction Kit. This clone was picked up a small number of times. Its antigen is unknown. Base qualities are not recorded, but no much larger clone differs from it by a single base.

The rearrangement combines TRBV7-2 with TRBJ1-2, with 7 central nucleotides matching TRBD1. The sequenced material came from PBMCs. The TCR sequence derives from a middle-aged woman in good health and CMV-seronegative. The DNA reads as follows: TGTGCCAGTCCGGGACAGCGGGCCCTTGGTGGCTACACCTTC. Translated, this is CASPGQRALGGYTF. The full variable domain, with segments outside the CDR3 supplied by the reference TRBV7-2 and TRBJ1-2 proteins, appears as GAGVSQSPSNKVTEKGKDVELRCDPISGHTALYWYRQSLGQGLEFLIYFQGNSAPDKSGLPSDRFSAERTGGSVSTLTIQRTQQEDSAVYLCASPGQRALGGYTFGSGTRLTVV.